The TCR beta chain described here comes from a study of blood T cells in healthy people across ages. About the study: About one barcoded beta molecule per two T cells was captured by template switching. Study-level results: Higher diversity and more naive CD4+ cells were features of long-lived donors, compared to aged donors.

A second PCR, run for 7 to 11 cycles, used a sample-barcoded 5' primer plus a J-beta primer mix. Each CDR3 protein is one row after TCRdb ran MiXCR on the 5' RACE reads. This table has some 1 million distinct CDR3 sequences, 45% appearing once. On this clonotype itself: What it binds is unknown. One end of the junction is discordant with germline, which a read error may explain.

Looked up from germline, CDR1 is MNHEY and CDR2 is SMNVEV (reference sequence). CDR3 length equals 15 residues. Peripheral blood samples of 9 to 10 milliliters were drawn from each donor. The sequence was obtained from a woman aged 55-75 years in good health. Sequenced sample: blood. V is TRBV27 and J is TRBJ2-6; a weak D match, TRBD1 (5 bases). CDR3 residues: CASSLRFSGANVPTF. CDR3 nucleotides: TGTGCCAGCAGTTTAAGGTTCTCTGGGGCCAACGTCCCGACTTTC.